The 8 T cell receptor beta chains below were found in one sample sequenced in a study of T cell responses to AZD1222 COVID-19 vaccine. Sequenced by immunoSEQ multiplex PCR; TCRdb stores in-frame clones only, minus some. Among roughly 180,000 clones, 85% to 95% were seen once, and the ten largest hold approximately 0.6%. The sequences come from peripheral blood, collected on day 0 of AZD1222 vaccination. These receptors were taken from an adult in good health.

The rearrangement joins TRBV5-1 to TRBJ2-1, with 8 bases identical to TRBD2. CDR3 length: 17 residues. J gave up 1 base and V 2 bases, and 8 bases lay outside the gene matches. The germline gives CDR1 SGHRS, CDR2 YFSETQ. This CDR3 is CASSFLQSSGSYNEQFF. CDR3 nucleotide sequence: TGCGCCAGCAGCTTTTTACAGTCTAGCGGGTCCTACAATGAGCAGTTCTTC.

This chain connects TRBV10-3 to TRBJ1-1; 9 nucleotides align to TRBD1. Looked up from germline, CDR1 is ENHRY and CDR2 is SYGVKD. The V and J ends lost 7 bases and 5 bases, in that order; junction bases with no gene match: 8. CDR3 length: 14 residues. CDR3 coding DNA: TGTGCCATCAAAGGGACAGGGCGAGGGACTGAAGCTTTCTTT. Encoded protein: CAIKGTGRGTEAFF.

This clone was seen a few times. This chain connects TRBV6-4 to TRBJ2-3; 9 positions agree with TRBD2. CDR1 MRHNA and CDR2 SNTAGT come from the germline V gene. The V and J ends lost 2 bases and 2 bases, in that order; junction bases with no gene match: 5. There are 16 residues in the CDR3. As DNA, the CDR3 is TGTGCCAGCAGTGACGGTGCGGGAGGGCACACAGATACGCAGTATTTT. Amino acids: CASSDGAGGHTDTQYF.

The V call is TRBV6-5, the J call TRBJ1-6, with TRBD1 as a possible D gene (6 bases). The CDR3 extends over 13 amino acids. Trimming removed 6 bases from V and 10 bases from J, with 13 bases in between. Germline assignment: CDR1 MNHEY and CDR2 SVGAGI. The CDR3 is CASSSYRDSPLHF. CDR3 coding DNA: TGTGCCAGCAGCTCCTACAGGGACTCACCCCTCCACTTT.

The V call is TRBV4-1, the J call TRBJ1-2, with D possibly matching TRBD1 (6 bases). V was clipped by 0 bases and J by 3 bases, with 11 bases between them. CDR1 and CDR2 from the germline V gene are MGHRA and YSYEKL. CDR3 length: 15 residues. Here the CDR3 DNA reads TGCGCCAGCAGCCAAGACGGTAGGGGGTACTATGGCTACACCTTC. Encoded protein: CASSQDGRGYYGYTF.

V and J are TRBV6-5 and TRBJ1-4; a weak D match, TRBD1 (5 bases). The CDR3 extends over 14 amino acids. Trimming stripped 2 bases from V and 8 bases from J, with 12 bases between. From germline, CDR1 is MNHEY and CDR2 SVGAGI. DNA for the CDR3: TGTGCCAGCAGTTACGGGCAGGGTCGGGAAAAACTGTTTTTT. Translating gives CASSYGQGREKLFF.

V gene TRBV6-5 combines with J gene TRBJ1-6, with 7 bases matching TRBD1. With V trimmed by 5 bases and J by 10 bases, 11 bases remained unmatched. This CDR3 region has 15 residues. From germline, CDR1 is MNHEY and CDR2 SVGAGI. The CDR3 DNA reads as TGTGCCAGCAGTACTACCGACAGGGTTTGGTCACCCCTCCACTTT. Its protein is CASSTTDRVWSPLHF.

The J gene is TRBJ1-2, the V gene TRBV6-5; unclear D gene. CDR3 length equals 13 residues. CDR1 is MNHEY and CDR2 is SVGAGI in the germline V gene. Trimming removed 4 bases from V and 0 bases from J, with 6 bases in between. CDR3 in amino acids: CASSFGSNYGYTF. The CDR3 DNA follows: TGTGCCAGCAGTTTCGGTTCTAACTATGGCTACACCTTC.